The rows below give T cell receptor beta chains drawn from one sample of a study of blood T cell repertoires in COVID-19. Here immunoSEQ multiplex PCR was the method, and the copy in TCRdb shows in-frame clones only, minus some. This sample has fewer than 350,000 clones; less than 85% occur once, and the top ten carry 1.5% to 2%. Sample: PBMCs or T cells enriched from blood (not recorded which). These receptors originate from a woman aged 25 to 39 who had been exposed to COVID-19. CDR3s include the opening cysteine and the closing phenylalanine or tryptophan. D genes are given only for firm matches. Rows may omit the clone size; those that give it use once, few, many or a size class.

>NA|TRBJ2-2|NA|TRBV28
TGTGCCAGCAGTCCGTTTGCAGGGATATACACCGGGGAGCTGTTTTTT
CASSPFAGIYTGELFF
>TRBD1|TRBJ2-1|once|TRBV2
TGTGCCAGCAGTGACAGGGGGCGAGGGTTCAATGAGCAGTTCTTC
CASSDRGRGFNEQFF
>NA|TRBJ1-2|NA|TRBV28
TGTGCCAGCAGTTTCGGCAGGAACTATGGCTACACCTTC
CASSFGRNYGYTF
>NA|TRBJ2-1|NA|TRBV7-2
TGTGCCAGCAGCCTAAACAGAGACCCCTACAATGAGCAGTTCTTC
CASSLNRDPYNEQFF
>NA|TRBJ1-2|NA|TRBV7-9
TGTGCCAGCAGCTTTGACTCCCGAAGGGGCTACACCTTC
CASSFDSRRGYTF
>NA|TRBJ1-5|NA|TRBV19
TGTGCCAGTAAGCGGGTGGCAGGCGACAGCGGTTTTTATAGCAATCAGCCCCAGCATTTT
CASKRVAGDSGFYSNQPQHF
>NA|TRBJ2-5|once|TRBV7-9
TGTGCCAGTGTCCGGGAAACCGGAGGGACCCAGTACTTC
CASVRETGGTQYF
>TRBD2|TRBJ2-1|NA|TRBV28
TGTGCCAGCAACGGTGTAGCGGGAGGCTTCAATGAGCAGTTCTTC
CASNGVAGGFNEQFF
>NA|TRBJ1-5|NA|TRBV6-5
TGTGCCAGCCAAGTGACAGGCCCCAATCAGCCCCAGCATTTT
CASQVTGPNQPQHF
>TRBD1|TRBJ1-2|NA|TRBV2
TGTGCCAGCAGGGAGACAGGGGATAATGGCTACACCTTC
CASRETGDNGYTF
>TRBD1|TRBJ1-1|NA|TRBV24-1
TGTGCCACCAAGGACAGGGGGTCAACTGAAGCTTTCTTT
CATKDRGSTEAFF
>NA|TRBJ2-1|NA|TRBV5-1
TGCGCCAGCAGCTTGTCTTCCCGGGTTCGGATCAATGAGCAGTTCTTC
CASSLSSRVRINEQFF
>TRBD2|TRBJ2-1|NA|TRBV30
TGTGCCTGGAGTGTAACGTGGGGGGGAATTGAGCAGTTCTTC
CAWSVTWGGIEQFF
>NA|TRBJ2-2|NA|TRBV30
TGTGCCTGGAGTAAACTAGATCCAGGGGAGCTGTTTTTT
CAWSKLDPGELFF
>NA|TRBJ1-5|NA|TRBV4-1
TGCGCCAGCTCGGGAGGGTATAGCAATCAGCCCCAGCATTTT
CASSGGYSNQPQHF
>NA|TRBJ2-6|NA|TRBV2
TGTGCCAGCAGTGGGGTGGTGTCAGGCTCTGGGGCCAACGTCCTGACTTTC
CASSGVVSGSGANVLTF
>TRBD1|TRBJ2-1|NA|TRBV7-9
TGTGCCAGCAGCTTAGGTCACTTAGGGACAGGGTCCTACAATGAGCAGTTCTTC
CASSLGHLGTGSYNEQFF
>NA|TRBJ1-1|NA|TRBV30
TGTGCCTGGAGTGTATCAACAGGATACACTGAAGCTTTCTTT
CAWSVSTGYTEAFF
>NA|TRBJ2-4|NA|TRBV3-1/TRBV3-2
TGTGCCAGCAGCCAAGAGGGAGGGGGGAGAAACATTCAGTACTTC
CASSQEGGGRNIQYF
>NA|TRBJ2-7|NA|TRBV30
TGTGCCTGCCCAGCCTACGAGCAGTACTTC
CACPAYEQYF
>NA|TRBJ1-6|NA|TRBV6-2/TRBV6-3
TGTGCCAGCAGTTACCGTAATTCACCCCTCCACTTT
CASSYRNSPLHF
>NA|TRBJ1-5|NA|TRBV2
TGTGCCAGCAGTCGATCGGACAGAAATCAGCCCCAGCATTTT
CASSRSDRNQPQHF
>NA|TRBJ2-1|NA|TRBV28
TGTGCCAGCAGTTTCTTGGCCCTGTCCGATGCTGAGCAGTTCTTC
CASSFLALSDAEQFF
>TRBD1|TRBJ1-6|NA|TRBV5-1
TGCGCCAGCAGCCGGGACAGGGAGTCACCCCTCCACTTT
CASSRDRESPLHF
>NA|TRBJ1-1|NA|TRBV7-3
TGTGCCAGCAGCTTAGCCAGAGGACAGTACACTGAAGCTTTCTTT
CASSLARGQYTEAFF
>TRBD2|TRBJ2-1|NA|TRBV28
TGTGCCAGCAGTTTTGCTAATAAGGCGGGGGTCAAATCCCGGGCACAGTTCTTC
CASSFANKAGVKSRAQFF
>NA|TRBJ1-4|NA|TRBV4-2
TGTGCCAGCAGCCAAGAGGGGGGGGCCCAGAATGAAAAACTGTTTTTT
CASSQEGGAQNEKLFF
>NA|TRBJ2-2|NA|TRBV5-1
TGCGCCAGCAGCGCTGGACAGTATAACACCGGGGAGCTGTTTTTT
CASSAGQYNTGELFF
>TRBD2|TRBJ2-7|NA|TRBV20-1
TGCAGTGCTAGTCTGCCTAGCGGGGGTTCCTACGAGCAGTACTTC
CSASLPSGGSYEQYF
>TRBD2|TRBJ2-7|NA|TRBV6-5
TGTGCCAGCCGGGGGGATATTCCCCCCGAGCAGTACTTC
CASRGDIPPEQYF
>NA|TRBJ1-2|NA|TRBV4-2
TGTGCCAGCAGCCAAGATGGGGCAGGGGATGGCTATGGCTACACCTTC
CASSQDGAGDGYGYTF
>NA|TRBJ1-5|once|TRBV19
TGTGCCAGTACTAAAGGGGGAAATGGCAATCAGCCCCAGCATTTT
CASTKGGNGNQPQHF
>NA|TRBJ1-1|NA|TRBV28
TGTGCCAGCACCCTAGGTGGGACTGAAGCTTTCTTT
CASTLGGTEAFF
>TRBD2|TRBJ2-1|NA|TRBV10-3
TGTGCCATCAGTGAGACACTAGCGGGATCTGAGCAGTTCTTC
CAISETLAGSEQFF
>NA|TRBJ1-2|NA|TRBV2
TGTGCCAGCAGTGAGTCGCCAGTCGTCAGCTATGGCTACACCTTC
CASSESPVVSYGYTF
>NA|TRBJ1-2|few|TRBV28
TGTGCCAGCAACCCTGAAGGAGCCACTAACTATGGCTACACCTTC
CASNPEGATNYGYTF
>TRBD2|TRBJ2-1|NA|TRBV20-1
TGCAGTGCTAGTACTCTGGCGGGAGGAGGTAATGAGCAGTTCTTC
CSASTLAGGGNEQFF
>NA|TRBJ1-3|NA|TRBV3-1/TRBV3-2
TGTGCCAGCAGCTTACAAGCGGGACCTGGAAACACCATATATTTT
CASSLQAGPGNTIYF
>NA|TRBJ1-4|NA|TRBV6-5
TGTGCCAGCAGTTACGGAGGGGCCTCTGAAAAACTGTTTTTT
CASSYGGASEKLFF
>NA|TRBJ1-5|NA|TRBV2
TGTGCCAGCAGCGTCGGACAGCTTAGAGGGCAGCCCCAGCATTTT
CASSVGQLRGQPQHF
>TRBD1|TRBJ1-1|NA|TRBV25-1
TGTGCCAGCAGTGAGCCCTCGACAGGGTCGGCTTTCTTT
CASSEPSTGSAFF
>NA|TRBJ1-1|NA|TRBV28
TGTGCCAGCAGCCGGATACAGGGGAACACTGAAGCTTTCTTT
CASSRIQGNTEAFF
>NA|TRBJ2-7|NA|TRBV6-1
TGTGCCAGCAGTGACAGGGGAAACGAGCAGTACTTC
CASSDRGNEQYF
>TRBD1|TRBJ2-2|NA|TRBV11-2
TGTGCCAGCAGCAATGCTCGCACAGGGGGTACCGGGGAGCTGTTTTTT
CASSNARTGGTGELFF